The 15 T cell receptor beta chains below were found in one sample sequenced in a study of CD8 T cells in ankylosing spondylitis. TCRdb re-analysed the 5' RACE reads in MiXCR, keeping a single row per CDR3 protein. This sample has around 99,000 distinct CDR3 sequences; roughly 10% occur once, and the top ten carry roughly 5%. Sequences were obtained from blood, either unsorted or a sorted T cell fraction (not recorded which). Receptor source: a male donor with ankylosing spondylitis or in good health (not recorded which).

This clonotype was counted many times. CDR3 DNA: TGCAGTGCTACGATGACAGGGGGGGAGCAGTTCTTC. It codes for CSATMTGGEQFF. J is TRBJ2-1 and V is TRBV20-1; 9 bases match TRBD1. In germline, CDR1 is DFQATT, CDR2 SNEGSKA (reference sequence). J gave up 10 bases and V 4 bases, and 5 bases lay outside the gene matches. The CDR3 runs 12 residues.

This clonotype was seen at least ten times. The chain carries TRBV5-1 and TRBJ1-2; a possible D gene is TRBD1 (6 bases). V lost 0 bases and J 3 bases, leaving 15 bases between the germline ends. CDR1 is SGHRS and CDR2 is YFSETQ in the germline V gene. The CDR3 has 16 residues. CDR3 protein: CASSLGRGAGDYGYTF. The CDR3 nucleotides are TGCGCCAGCAGCTTGGGGCGGGGGGCCGGCGACTATGGCTACACCTTC.

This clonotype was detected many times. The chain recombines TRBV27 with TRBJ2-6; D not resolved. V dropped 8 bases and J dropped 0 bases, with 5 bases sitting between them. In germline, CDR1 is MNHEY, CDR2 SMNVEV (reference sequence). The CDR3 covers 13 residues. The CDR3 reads CASRFSGANVLTF. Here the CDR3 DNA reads TGTGCCAGCCGCTTCTCTGGGGCCAACGTCCTGACTTTC. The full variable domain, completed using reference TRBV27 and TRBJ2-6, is EAQVTQNPRYLITVTGKKLTVTCSQNMNHEYMSWYRQDPGLGLRQIYYSMNVEVTDKGDVPEGYKVSRKEKRNFPLILESPSPNQTSLYFCASRFSGANVLTFGAGSRLTVL.

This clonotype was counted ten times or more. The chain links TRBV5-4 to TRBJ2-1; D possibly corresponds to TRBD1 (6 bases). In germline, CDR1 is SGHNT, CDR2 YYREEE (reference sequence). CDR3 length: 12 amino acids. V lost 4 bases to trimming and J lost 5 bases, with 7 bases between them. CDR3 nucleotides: TGTGCCAGCAGCCCAGGGGACAATGAGCAGTTCTTC. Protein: CASSPGDNEQFF.

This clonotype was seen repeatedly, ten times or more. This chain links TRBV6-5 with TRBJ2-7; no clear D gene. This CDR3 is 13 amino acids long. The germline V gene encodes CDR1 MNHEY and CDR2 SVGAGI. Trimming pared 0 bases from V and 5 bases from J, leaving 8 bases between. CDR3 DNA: TGTGCCAGCAGTTACTCGATTGATAACGAGCAGTACTTC. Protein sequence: CASSYSIDNEQYF.

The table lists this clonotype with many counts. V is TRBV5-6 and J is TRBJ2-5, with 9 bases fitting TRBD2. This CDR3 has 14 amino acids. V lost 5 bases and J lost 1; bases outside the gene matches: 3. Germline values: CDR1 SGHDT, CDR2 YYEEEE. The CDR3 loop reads CASSWTSAQETQYF. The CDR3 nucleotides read TGTGCCAGCAGTTGGACTAGCGCCCAAGAGACCCAGTACTTC.

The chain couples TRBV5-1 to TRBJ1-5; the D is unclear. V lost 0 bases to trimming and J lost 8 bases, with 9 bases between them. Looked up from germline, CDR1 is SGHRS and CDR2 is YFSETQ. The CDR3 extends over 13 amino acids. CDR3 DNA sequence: TGCGCCAGCAGCTTGGGGGAGGGTAAGCCCCAGCATTTT. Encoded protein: CASSLGEGKPQHF.

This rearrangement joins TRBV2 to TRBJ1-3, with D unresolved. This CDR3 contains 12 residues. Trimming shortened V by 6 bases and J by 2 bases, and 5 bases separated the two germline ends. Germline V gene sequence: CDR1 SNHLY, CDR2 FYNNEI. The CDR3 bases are TGTGCCAGCAGACAGACTGGAAACACCATATATTTT. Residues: CASRQTGNTIYF.

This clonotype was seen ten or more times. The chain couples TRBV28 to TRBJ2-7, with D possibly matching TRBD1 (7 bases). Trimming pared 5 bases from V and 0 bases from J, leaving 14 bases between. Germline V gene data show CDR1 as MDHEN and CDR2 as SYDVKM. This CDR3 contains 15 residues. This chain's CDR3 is CASSTAGQSSYEQYF. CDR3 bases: TGTGCCAGCAGTACCGCGGGACAGTCCTCCTACGAGCAGTACTTC.

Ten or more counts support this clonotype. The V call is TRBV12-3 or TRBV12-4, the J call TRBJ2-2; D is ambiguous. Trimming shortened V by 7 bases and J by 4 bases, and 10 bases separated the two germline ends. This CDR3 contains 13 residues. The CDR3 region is CASTPTRTGELFF. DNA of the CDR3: TGTGCCAGCACCCCGACACGCACCGGGGAGCTGTTTTTT.

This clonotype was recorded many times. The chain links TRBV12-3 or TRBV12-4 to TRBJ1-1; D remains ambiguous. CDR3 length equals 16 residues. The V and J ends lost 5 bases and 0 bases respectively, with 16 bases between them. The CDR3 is CASSQRVHLVNTEAFF. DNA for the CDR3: TGTGCCAGCAGTCAAAGGGTTCATCTTGTGAACACTGAAGCTTTCTTT.

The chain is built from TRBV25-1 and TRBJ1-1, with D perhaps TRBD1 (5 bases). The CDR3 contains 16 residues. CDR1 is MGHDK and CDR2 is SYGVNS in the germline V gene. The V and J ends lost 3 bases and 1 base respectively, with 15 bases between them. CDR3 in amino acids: CASSDQKGTGNTEAFF. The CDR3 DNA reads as TGTGCCAGCAGTGACCAAAAAGGAACAGGGAACACTGAAGCTTTCTTT.

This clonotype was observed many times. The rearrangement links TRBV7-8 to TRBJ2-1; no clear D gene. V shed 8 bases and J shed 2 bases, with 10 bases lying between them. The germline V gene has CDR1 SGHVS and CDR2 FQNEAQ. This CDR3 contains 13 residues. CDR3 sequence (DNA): TGTGCCAGCCTGCAGTCAGCCTACAATGAGCAGTTCTTC. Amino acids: CASLQSAYNEQFF.

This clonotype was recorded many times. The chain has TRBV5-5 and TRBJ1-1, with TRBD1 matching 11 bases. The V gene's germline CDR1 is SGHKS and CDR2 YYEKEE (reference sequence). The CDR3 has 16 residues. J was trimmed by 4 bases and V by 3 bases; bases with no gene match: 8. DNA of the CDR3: TGTGCCAGCAGCTATGGGGACAGGGGGAGACCCACTGAAGCTTTCTTT. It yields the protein CASSYGDRGRPTEAFF.

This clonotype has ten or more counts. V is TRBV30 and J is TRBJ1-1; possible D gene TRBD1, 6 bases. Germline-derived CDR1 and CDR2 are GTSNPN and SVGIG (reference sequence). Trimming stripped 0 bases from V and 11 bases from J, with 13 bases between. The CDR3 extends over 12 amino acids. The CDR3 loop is CAWSVQGGRAFF. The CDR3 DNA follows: TGTGCCTGGAGTGTACAGGGAGGGAGGGCTTTCTTT.